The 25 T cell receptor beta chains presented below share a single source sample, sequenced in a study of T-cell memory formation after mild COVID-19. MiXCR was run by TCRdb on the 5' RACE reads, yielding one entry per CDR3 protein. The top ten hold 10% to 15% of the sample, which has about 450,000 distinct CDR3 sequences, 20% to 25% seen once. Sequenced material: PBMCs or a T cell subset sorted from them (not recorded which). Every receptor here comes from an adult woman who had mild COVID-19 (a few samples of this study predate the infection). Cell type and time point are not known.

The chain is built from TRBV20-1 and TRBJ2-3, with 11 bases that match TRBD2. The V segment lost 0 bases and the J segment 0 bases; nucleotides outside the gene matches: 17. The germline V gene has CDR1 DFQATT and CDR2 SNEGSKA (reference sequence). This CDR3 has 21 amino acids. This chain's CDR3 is CSARDAYLGTSGAGSTDTQYF. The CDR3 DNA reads TGCAGTGCTAGAGACGCCTATCTCGGGACTAGCGGAGCGGGGAGCACAGATACGCAGTATTTT.

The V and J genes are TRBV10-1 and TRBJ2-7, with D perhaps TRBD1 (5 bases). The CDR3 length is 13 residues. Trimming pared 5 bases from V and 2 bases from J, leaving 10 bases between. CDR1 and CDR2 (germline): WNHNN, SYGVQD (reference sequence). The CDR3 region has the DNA TGCGCCAGCAGTCGCCCCAGGGCCTACGAGCAGTACTTC. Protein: CASSRPRAYEQYF.

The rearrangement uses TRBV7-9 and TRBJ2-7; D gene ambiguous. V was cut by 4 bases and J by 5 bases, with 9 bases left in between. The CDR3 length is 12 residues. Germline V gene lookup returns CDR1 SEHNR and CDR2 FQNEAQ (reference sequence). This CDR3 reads CASSSANNEQYF. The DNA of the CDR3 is TGTGCCAGCAGCTCCGCGAACAACGAGCAGTACTTC.

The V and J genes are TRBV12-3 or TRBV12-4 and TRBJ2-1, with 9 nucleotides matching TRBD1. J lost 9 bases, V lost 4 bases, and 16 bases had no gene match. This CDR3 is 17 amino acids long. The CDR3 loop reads CASSSLGTGPFLGEQFF. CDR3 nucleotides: TGTGCCAGCAGTTCTCTCGGGACAGGGCCCTTCCTCGGTGAGCAGTTCTTC.

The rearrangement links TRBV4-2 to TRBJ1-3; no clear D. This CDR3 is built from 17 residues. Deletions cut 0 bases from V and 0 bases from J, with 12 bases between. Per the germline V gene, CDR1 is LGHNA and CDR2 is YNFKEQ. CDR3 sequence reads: CASSQDVLQSSGNTIYF. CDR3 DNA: TGTGCCAGCAGCCAAGATGTCCTACAAAGCTCTGGAAACACCATATATTTT.

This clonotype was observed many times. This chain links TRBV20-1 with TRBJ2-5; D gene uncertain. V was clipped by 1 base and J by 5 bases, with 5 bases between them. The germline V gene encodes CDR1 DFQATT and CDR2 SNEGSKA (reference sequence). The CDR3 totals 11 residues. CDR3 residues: CSARVVETQYF. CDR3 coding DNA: TGCAGTGCTAGAGTCGTGGAGACCCAGTACTTC.

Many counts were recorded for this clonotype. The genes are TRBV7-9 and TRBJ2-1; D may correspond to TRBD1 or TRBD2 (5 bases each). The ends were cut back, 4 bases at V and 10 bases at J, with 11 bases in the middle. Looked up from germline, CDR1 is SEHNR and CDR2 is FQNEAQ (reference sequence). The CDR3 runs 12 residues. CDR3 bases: TGTGCCAGCAGCTCGGGGCCTGCGGAGCAGTTCTTC. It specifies CASSSGPAEQFF.

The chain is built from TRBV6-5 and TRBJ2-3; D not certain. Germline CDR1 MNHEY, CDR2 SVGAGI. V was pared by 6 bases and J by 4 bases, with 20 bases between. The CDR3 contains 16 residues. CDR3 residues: CASSRGLGRLADTQYF. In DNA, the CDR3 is TGTGCCAGCAGCCGAGGTTTGGGTCGACTGGCAGATACGCAGTATTTT.

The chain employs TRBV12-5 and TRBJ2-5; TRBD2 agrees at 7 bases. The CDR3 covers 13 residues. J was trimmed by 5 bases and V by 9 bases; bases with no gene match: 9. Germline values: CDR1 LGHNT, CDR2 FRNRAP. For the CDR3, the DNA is TGTGCTAGCCGAAGGGCGGGAGTGGAGACCCAGTACTTC. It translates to CASRRAGVETQYF.

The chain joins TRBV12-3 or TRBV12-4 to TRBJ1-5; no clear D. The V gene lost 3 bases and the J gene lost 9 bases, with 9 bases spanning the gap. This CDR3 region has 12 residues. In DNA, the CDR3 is TGTGCCAGCAGTTTTGGGAGAGGGCCCCAGCATTTT. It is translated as CASSFGRGPQHF.

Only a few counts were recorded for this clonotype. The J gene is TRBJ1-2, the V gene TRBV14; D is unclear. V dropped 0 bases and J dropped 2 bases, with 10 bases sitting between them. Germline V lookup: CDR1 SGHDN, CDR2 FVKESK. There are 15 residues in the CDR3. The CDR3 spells CASSQDLIGNYGYTF. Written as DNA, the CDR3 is TGTGCCAGCAGCCAAGATCTTATCGGGAACTATGGCTACACCTTC.

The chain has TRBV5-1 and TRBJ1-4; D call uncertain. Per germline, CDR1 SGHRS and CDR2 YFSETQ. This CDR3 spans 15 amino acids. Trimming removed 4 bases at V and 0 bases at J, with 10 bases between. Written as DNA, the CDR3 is TGCGCCAGCAGCCAAGGGAGTGCAACTAATGAAAAACTGTTTTTT. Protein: CASSQGSATNEKLFF.

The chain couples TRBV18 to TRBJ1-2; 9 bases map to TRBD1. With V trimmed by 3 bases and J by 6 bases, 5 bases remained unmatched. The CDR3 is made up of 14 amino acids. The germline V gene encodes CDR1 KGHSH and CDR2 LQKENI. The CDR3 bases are TGTGCCAGCTCACCGAAACAGGGGGCAGATGGCTACACCTTC. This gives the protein CASSPKQGADGYTF.

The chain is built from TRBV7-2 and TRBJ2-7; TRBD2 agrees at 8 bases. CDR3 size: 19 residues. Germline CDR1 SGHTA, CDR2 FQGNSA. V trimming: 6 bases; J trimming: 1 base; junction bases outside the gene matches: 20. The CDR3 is CASSPAHVGGGLPSYEQYF. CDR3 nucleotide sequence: TGTGCCAGCAGTCCAGCTCACGTCGGGGGGGGTCTCCCGTCCTACGAGCAGTACTTC.

The CDR3 sequence: CASSRNPGLAGGPYNEQFF. CDR3 DNA sequence: TGTGCCAGCAGTCGGAACCCGGGACTAGCGGGAGGACCCTACAATGAGCAGTTCTTC. The chain links TRBV6-2 or TRBV6-3 to TRBJ2-1; the match to TRBD2 covers 15 bases. Germline V gene lookup returns CDR1 MNHEY and CDR2 SVGEGT. The CDR3 runs to 19 residues. J gave up 2 bases and V 5 bases, and 10 bases lay outside the gene matches.

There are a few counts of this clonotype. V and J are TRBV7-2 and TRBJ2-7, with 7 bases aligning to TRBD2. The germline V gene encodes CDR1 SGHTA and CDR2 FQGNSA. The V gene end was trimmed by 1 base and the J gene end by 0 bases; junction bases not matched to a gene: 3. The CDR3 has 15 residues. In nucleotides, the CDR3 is TGTGCCAGCAGCTTAGAGGGAGGGCCCTCCTACGAGCAGTACTTC. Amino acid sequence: CASSLEGGPSYEQYF.

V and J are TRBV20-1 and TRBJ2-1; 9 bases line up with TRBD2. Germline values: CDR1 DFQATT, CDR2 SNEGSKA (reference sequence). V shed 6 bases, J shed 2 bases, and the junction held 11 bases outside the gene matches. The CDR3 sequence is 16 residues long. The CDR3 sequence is CSARWVLAGPYNEQFF. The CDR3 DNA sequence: TGCAGTGCCAGATGGGTCCTAGCGGGACCCTACAATGAGCAGTTCTTC.

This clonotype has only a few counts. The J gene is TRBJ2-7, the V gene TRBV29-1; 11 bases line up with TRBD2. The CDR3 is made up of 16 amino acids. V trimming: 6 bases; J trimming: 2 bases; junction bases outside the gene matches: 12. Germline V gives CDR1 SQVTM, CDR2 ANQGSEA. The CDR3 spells CSVTGDVAGGPYEQYF. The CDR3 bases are TGCAGCGTCACCGGCGATGTAGCGGGAGGGCCCTACGAGCAGTACTTC.

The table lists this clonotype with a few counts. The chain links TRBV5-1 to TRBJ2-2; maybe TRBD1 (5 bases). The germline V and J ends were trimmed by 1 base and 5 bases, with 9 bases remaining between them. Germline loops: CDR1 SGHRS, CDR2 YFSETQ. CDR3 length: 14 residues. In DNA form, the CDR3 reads TGCGCCAGCAGCTTGAAGGGGTGGACCGGGGAGCTGTTTTTT. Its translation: CASSLKGWTGELFF.

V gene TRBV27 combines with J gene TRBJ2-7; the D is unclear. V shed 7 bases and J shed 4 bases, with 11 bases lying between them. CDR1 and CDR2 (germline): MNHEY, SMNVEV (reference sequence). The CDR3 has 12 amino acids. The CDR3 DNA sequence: TGTGCCAGCATTTGGGTGAAATACGAGCAGTACTTC. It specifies CASIWVKYEQYF.

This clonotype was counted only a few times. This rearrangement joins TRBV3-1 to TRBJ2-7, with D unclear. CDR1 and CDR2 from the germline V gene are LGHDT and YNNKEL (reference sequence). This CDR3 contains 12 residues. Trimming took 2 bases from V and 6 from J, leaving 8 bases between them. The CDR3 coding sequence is TGTGCCAGCAGCCAATGGCCCGCCGAGCAGTACTTC. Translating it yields CASSQWPAEQYF.

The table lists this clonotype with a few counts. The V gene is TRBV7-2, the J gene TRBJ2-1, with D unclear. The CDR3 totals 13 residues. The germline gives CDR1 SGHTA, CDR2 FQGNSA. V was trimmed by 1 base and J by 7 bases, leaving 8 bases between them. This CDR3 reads CASSLELVNEQFF. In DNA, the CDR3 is TGTGCCAGCAGCTTAGAACTGGTGAATGAGCAGTTCTTC. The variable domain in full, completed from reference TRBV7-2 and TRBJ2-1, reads GAGVSQSPSNKVTEKGKDVELRCDPISGHTALYWYRQSLGQGLEFLIYFQGNSAPDKSGLPSDRFSAERTGGSVSTLTIQRTQQEDSAVYLCASSLELVNEQFFGPGTRLTVL.

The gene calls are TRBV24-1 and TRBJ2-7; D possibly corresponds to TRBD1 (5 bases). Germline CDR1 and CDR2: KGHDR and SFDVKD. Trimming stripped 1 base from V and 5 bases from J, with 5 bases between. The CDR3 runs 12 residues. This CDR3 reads CATSDFRDEQYF. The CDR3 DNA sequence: TGTGCCACCAGTGATTTCAGGGACGAGCAGTACTTC.

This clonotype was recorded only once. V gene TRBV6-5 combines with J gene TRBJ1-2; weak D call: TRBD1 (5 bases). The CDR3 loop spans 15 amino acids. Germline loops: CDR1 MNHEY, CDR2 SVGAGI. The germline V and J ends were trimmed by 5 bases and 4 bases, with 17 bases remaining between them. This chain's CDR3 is CASSPIDPGFYGYTF. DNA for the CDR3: TGTGCCAGCAGTCCGATCGATCCAGGGTTCTATGGCTACACCTTC.

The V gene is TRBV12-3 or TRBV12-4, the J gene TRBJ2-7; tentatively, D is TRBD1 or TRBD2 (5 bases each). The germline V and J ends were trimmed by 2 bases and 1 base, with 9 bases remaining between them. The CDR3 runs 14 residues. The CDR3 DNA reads TGTGCCAGCAGTTTACAGGGACCATCCTACGAGCAGTACTTC. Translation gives CASSLQGPSYEQYF.